This T cell receptor beta chain is drawn from a study of graft-versus-host responses after intestinal transplantation. Looking at the study overall: Anti-thymocyte globulin was used for induction in all recipients, who then took tacrolimus and steroids for approximately 3 years.

With respect to this clone: The target antigen is unknown.

Clones were sequenced by immunoSEQ multiplex PCR, and TCRdb holds only the in-frame ones, with some missing. In the table there are 90,000 to 120,000 clones, approximately 88% of which are singletons. The V and J ends lost 4 bases and 5 bases respectively, with 8 bases between them. Germline V gene sequence: CDR1 SGHRS, CDR2 YFSETQ. The CDR3 length is 12 residues. The genes are TRBV5-1 and TRBJ2-3; D remains unclear. The TCR sequence derives from a human donor who was the organ donor for an intestinal transplant. The sample was unstimulated CD4+ T cells sorted from spleen or lymph node cells, taken before transplant. CDR3 DNA sequence: TGCGCCAGCAGCACCGTGGGAGATACGCAGTATTTT. Translated, it gives CASSTVGDTQYF.